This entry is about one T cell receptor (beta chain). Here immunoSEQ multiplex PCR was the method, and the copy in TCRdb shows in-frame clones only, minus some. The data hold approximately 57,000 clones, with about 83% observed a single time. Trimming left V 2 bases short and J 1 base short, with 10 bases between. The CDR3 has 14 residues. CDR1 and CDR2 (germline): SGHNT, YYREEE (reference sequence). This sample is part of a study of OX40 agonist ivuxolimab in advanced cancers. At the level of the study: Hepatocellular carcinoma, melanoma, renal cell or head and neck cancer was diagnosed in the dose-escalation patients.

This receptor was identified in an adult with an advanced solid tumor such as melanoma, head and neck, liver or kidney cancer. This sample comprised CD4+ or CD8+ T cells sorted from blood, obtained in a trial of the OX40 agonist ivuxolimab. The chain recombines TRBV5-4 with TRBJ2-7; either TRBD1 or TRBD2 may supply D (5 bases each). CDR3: CASSFGTRSYEQYF. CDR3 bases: TGTGCCAGCAGCTTTGGGACGAGATCCTACGAGCAGTACTTC.